The clone carrying this T cell receptor beta chain has just one count. As yet, its antigen is unknown. These data come from a study of post-analysis software for immune sequencing data. Study results and caveats: Relative to controls, patients with multiple sclerosis showed significantly lower normalized Chao1 diversity. In patients, about 5 TRBV segments were more frequent than in controls, with TRBV5-6, TRBV5-1 and TRBV20-1 among them. Samples made in the same batch grouped tightly together by F measure.

Prepared libraries of TCR beta cDNA carried unique molecular identifiers. There were roughly 0.9 to 10 million T cells, and 450,000 to 550,000 cDNA molecules came from them. TCRdb analysed the PCR reads with MiXCR anew, one entry per CDR3 protein. The sample includes a few hundred thousand distinct CDR3 sequences, 30% to 45% of them seen just once. The CDR3 has 15 residues. J lost 2 bases, V lost 5 bases, and 6 bases had no gene match. Germline V lookup: CDR1 MDHEN, CDR2 SYDVKM. The sequence was obtained from a girl aged 10 to 17 with multiple sclerosis. Sequences were obtained from blood. The chain couples TRBV28 to TRBJ1-5, with TRBD1 matching 7 bases. CDR3 loop: CASSPQGDGNQPQHF. The CDR3 DNA reads as TGTGCCAGCAGTCCCCAGGGGGATGGCAATCAGCCCCAGCATTTT.